A single sample gave rise to the 3 T cell receptor beta chains below, sequenced in a study of blood T cell repertoires in COVID-19. Using immunoSEQ multiplex PCR, the repertoire was profiled, and TCRdb retains in-frame clones only, with some absent. The table lists roughly 160,000 clones, about 88% of them singletons. Sequencing used peripheral blood. Source of these receptors: a man aged 45-60 years who had recovered from COVID-19.

The gene calls are TRBV19 and TRBJ1-6; TRBD1 aligns across 9 bases. The CDR3 spans 15 residues. Germline CDR1 is LNHDA and CDR2 is SQIVND (reference sequence). After removal of 1 base from V and 7 bases from J, the junction contained 2 bases not matched to a gene. The CDR3 DNA reads TGTGCCAGTAGTATAGTGGGGACAGGGAATTCACCCCTCCACTTT. This gives the protein CASSIVGTGNSPLHF.

The table lists this clone with many counts. The chain is built from TRBV29-1 and TRBJ2-7; 10 bases align to TRBD1. The junction had 8 bases not matched to a gene; V was cut back by 5 bases and J by 1 base. This CDR3 comprises 15 residues. The germline gives CDR1 SQVTM, CDR2 ANQGSEA. CDR3 nucleotide sequence: TGCAGCGTTTCGGGGACAGGGGAACGGTCCTACGAGCAGTACTTC. Translated: CSVSGTGERSYEQYF.

The rearrangement uses TRBV7-2 and TRBJ1-3; TRBD1 matches at 8 bases. The CDR3 is made up of 15 amino acids. Germline V CDR1 and CDR2: SGHTA, FQGNSA. V gave up 5 bases and J gave up 2 bases; unmatched junction bases: 5. The CDR3 bases are TGTGCCAGCAGCCGCACAGGGGGTACTGGAAACACCATATATTTT. Its protein product is CASSRTGGTGNTIYF.